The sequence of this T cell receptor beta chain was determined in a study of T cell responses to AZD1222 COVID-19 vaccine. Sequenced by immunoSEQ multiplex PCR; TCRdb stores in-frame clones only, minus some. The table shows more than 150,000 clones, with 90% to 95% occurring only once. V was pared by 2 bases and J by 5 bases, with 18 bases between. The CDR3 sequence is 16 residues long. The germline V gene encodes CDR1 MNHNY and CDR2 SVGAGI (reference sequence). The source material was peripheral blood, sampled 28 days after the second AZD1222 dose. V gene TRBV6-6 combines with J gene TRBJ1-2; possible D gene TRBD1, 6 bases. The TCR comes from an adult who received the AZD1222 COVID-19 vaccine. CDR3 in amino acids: CASSYTPWGAEYGYTF. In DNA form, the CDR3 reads TGTGCCAGCAGTTACACCCCTTGGGGGGCGGAGTATGGCTACACCTTC.